This T cell receptor beta chain appears in the sequencing data of a study of blood T cells in healthy people across ages. The authors ran a second PCR of 7 to 11 cycles using a sample-barcoded 5' primer and a J-beta primer mix. A tag from a template-switch adaptor with 12 random nucleotides marked each cDNA molecule. TCRdb redid the calling of the 5' RACE reads with MiXCR, one entry per CDR3 protein. The data show about 730,000 distinct CDR3 sequences, with roughly 47% seen just once and 20% to 25% held by the top ten. Turning to this clonotype: What it binds is unknown.

Between the trimmed V and J ends, which lost 3 bases and 1 base, there was a span of 7 bases. Germline V gene lookup returns CDR1 MNHEY and CDR2 SMNVEV (reference sequence). The CDR3 length is 15 residues. Overall study results and limits: Both higher diversity and more naive CD4+ cells marked long-lived donors when set against aged donors. Across the age range, TCR beta diversity per million T cells fell in a roughly linear way.

The sample comprised blood. The chain carries TRBV27 and TRBJ2-6, with no clear D. This receptor was taken from a woman aged 55-69 years in good health. In DNA, the CDR3 is TGTGCCAGCAGTTTTATTCCATCTGGGGCCAACGTCCTGACTTTC. As protein: CASSFIPSGANVLTF.